The 25 T cell receptor beta chains presented below share a single source sample, sequenced in a study of vaccination and CD4 T cells after COVID-19. The antigens of these receptors remain unknown. Oncomine TCR Beta short-read sequencing was applied to DNA from cultured CD4+ T cells. MiXCR was run by TCRdb on the PCR reads, yielding one entry per CDR3 protein. In the table there are 15,000 to 20,000 distinct CDR3 sequences, approximately 63% of which are singletons. Treatment here: roughly ten-day PBMC culture with coronavirus spike peptide pools or control peptides (ViraFEST assay). The material sequenced was CD4+ T cells from blood, cultured in vitro. The receptors originated from a human donor who had recovered from COVID-19.

This clonotype was seen a single time. The rearrangement links TRBV7-8 to TRBJ2-2; no definite D call. V dropped 5 bases and J dropped 1 base, with 2 bases sitting between them. There are 12 residues in the CDR3. Germline V gene data show CDR1 as SGHVS and CDR2 as FQNEAQ. CDR3 sequence (DNA): TGTGCCAGCAGCCGGAACACCGGGGAGCTGTTTTTT. As protein: CASSRNTGELFF.

This clonotype was recorded a few times. This chain links TRBV5-6 with TRBJ2-7, with unresolved D. This CDR3 comprises 12 residues. With 5 bases removed from V and 2 bases from J, the gap between germline ends came to 8 bases. CDR1 is SGHDT, CDR2 YYEEEE, per germline. The DNA of the CDR3 is TGTGCCAGCAGTGCTGACCCCTACGAGCAGTACTTC. Translation: CASSADPYEQYF.

This clonotype has only a few counts. This chain links TRBV7-2 with TRBJ1-5; TRBD1 might be the D (5 bases). With 1 base removed from V and 5 bases from J, the gap between germline ends came to 9 bases. The CDR3 loop spans 14 amino acids. Germline V gene sequence: CDR1 SGHTA, CDR2 FQGNSA. Here the CDR3 DNA reads TGTGCCAGCAGCTTAGGGGACCAACATCAGCCCCAGCATTTT. Translating gives CASSLGDQHQPQHF.

The chain combines TRBV27 with TRBJ2-7; no clear D. Trimming removed 6 bases at V and 4 bases at J, with 16 bases between. The germline V gene has CDR1 MNHEY and CDR2 SMNVEV (reference sequence). CDR3 size: 14 residues. As DNA, the CDR3 is TGTGCCAGCAGCTACACAGACTTTCCTTACGAGCAGTACTTC. Translation gives CASSYTDFPYEQYF.

This chain uses TRBV18 with TRBJ1-2; TRBD1 agrees at 12 bases. This CDR3 is 18 amino acids long. Germline assignment: CDR1 KGHSH and CDR2 LQKENI. V lost 6 bases, J lost 1 base, and 12 bases stayed unmatched. The CDR3, as DNA: TGTGCCAGCTCCATCTCCGGGACAGGGGGCGGTGGTAACTATGGCTACACCTTC. Protein sequence: CASSISGTGGGGNYGYTF.

The rearrangement uses TRBV20-1 and TRBJ1-6; D ambiguous. Germline lookup yields CDR1 DFQATT and CDR2 SNEGSKA (reference sequence). The CDR3 is made up of 17 amino acids. Trimming removed 0 bases at V and 0 bases at J, with 12 bases between. CDR3 amino acids: CSARDNIRSSYNSPLHF. The CDR3 DNA reads as TGCAGTGCTAGAGATAACATTAGGAGCTCCTATAATTCACCCCTCCACTTT.

This clonotype was seen a handful of times. This chain connects TRBV27 to TRBJ2-7, with D perhaps matching TRBD2 (5 bases). This CDR3 is built from 14 residues. V gave up 4 bases and J gave up 3 bases, with 13 bases separating them. CDR1 and CDR2 from the germline V gene are MNHEY and SMNVEV (reference sequence). The CDR3: CASSYDSSFYEQYF. CDR3 sequence (DNA): TGTGCCAGCAGTTACGACTCTAGCTTCTACGAGCAGTACTTC.

The V and J genes are TRBV7-3 and TRBJ2-2; D is ambiguous. Trimming removed 4 bases at V and 0 bases at J, with 3 bases between. Germline V gene sequence: CDR1 SGHTA, CDR2 FQGTGA. The CDR3 consists of 13 residues. The CDR3 is CASSSSNTGELFF. The CDR3 DNA follows: TGTGCCAGCAGCTCCTCGAACACCGGGGAGCTGTTTTTT.

The CDR3 spells CASSVEGNEKLFF. The DNA of the CDR3 is TGTGCCAGCAGCGTAGAGGGGAATGAAAAACTGTTTTTT. The chain uses TRBV9 and TRBJ1-4, with D perhaps matching TRBD1 (5 bases). V lost 0 bases and J 5 bases, leaving 5 bases between the germline ends. Germline CDR1 and CDR2: SGDLS and YYNGEE. CDR3 length: 13 residues.

The rearrangement joins TRBV6-1 to TRBJ2-2; possibly TRBD1 for D (5 bases). The germline V gene encodes CDR1 MNHNS and CDR2 SASEGT. V was shortened by 10 bases and J by 5 bases, with 29 bases between the two germline ends. The CDR3 runs to 18 residues. The DNA of the CDR3 is TGTGCCACCCCCAACAAACCAAGAAGGGGCTTGGGTACCGGGGAGCTGTTTTTT. As protein: CATPNKPRRGLGTGELFF.

This chain connects TRBV7-2 to TRBJ2-3; 12 nucleotides align to TRBD2. CDR3 length: 16 amino acids. The junction had 5 bases not matched to a gene; V was cut back by 2 bases and J by 5 bases. Per the germline V gene, CDR1 is SGHTA and CDR2 is FQGNSA. Here the CDR3 reads CASSLPSGGGGDTQYF. The CDR3 nucleotides are TGTGCCAGCAGCTTACCTAGCGGGGGGGGTGGAGATACGCAGTATTTT.

This clonotype was seen a few times. The chain combines TRBV24-1 with TRBJ2-7; D remains ambiguous. The germline gives CDR1 KGHDR, CDR2 SFDVKD. The V end lost 2 bases, the J end lost 3 bases, and 13 bases lay between the germline ends. This CDR3 has 15 amino acids. The CDR3 coding sequence is TGTGCCACCAGTGATTCGGCAGGTGCCCGCTACGAGCAGTACTTC. It translates to CATSDSAGARYEQYF.

This clonotype showed up just a few times. This sequence joins TRBV7-2 and TRBJ1-2, with D tentatively TRBD1 (5 bases). V was cut by 5 bases and J by 8 bases, with 15 bases left in between. CDR1 is SGHTA, CDR2 FQGNSA, per germline. The CDR3 consists of 13 residues. This CDR3 is CASSQGQSHGYTF. CDR3 in DNA: TGTGCCAGCAGCCAAGGACAATCTCACGGCTACACCTTC.

Only a few counts were recorded for this clonotype. The rearrangement joins TRBV6-1 to TRBJ1-3; D not certain. The ends were cut back, 7 bases at V and 0 bases at J, with 7 bases in the middle. The CDR3 is 13 amino acids. CDR1 and CDR2 from the germline V gene are MNHNS and SASEGT. CDR3 region: CASNPNSGNTIYF. The CDR3 DNA reads as TGTGCCAGCAACCCAAACTCTGGAAACACCATATATTTT.

This rearrangement joins TRBV21-1 to TRBJ1-2. TRBV21-1 is listed as a pseudogene. This CDR3 is built from 13 residues. The CDR3 DNA reads TGTGCCAGCAGCCCTCCCCCCGTCGCTGGCTACACCTTC. Translating gives CASSPPPVAGYTF.

V gene TRBV18 combines with J gene TRBJ2-7, with D possibly called TRBD1 or TRBD2 (6 bases each). CDR3 length: 17 residues. Germline CDR1 is KGHSH and CDR2 is LQKENI. The germline V and J ends were trimmed by 0 bases and 3 bases, with 18 bases remaining between them. CDR3 sequence (DNA): TGTGCCAGCTCACCACCGGCATCCGGGGGCGCTCTCTACGAGCAGTACTTC. Translation: CASSPPASGGALYEQYF.

The V call is TRBV19, the J call TRBJ1-5; 7 bases fit TRBD1. V shed 6 bases and J 3 bases; nucleotides not matched to a gene: 14. There are 17 residues in the CDR3. Looked up from germline, CDR1 is LNHDA and CDR2 is SQIVND (reference sequence). CDR3 nucleotides: TGTGCCAGTAGAGTTATCGACAGGGTGGGACTCAATCAGCCCCAGCATTTT. This translates into CASRVIDRVGLNQPQHF.

The chain combines TRBV10-3 with TRBJ2-5; D uncertain. Trimming removed 0 bases from V and 5 bases from J, with 13 bases in between. The CDR3 contains 15 residues. Germline CDR1 is ENHRY and CDR2 is SYGVKD. The CDR3 loop is CAISESSSAGETQYF. The CDR3 DNA sequence: TGTGCCATCAGTGAGTCTTCTTCGGCAGGTGAGACCCAGTACTTC.

This chain links TRBV5-4 with TRBJ2-2; the D is unclear. Germline loops: CDR1 SGHNT, CDR2 YYREEE (reference sequence). There are 12 residues in the CDR3. The V and J ends lost 0 bases and 6 bases respectively, with 3 bases between them. The CDR3 loop is CASSLDSGELFF. In nucleotides, the CDR3 is TGTGCCAGCAGCTTGGATTCCGGGGAGCTGTTTTTT.

The CDR3 DNA is TGTGCCAGCAGTTATCAGGCCTCTAACTATGGCTACACCTTC. The encoded protein is CASSYQASNYGYTF. V gene TRBV6-2 or TRBV6-3 combines with J gene TRBJ1-2; D gene unclear. Germline CDR1 is MNHEY and CDR2 is SVGEGT. Trimming took off 3 bases at V and 0 bases at J, with 8 bases between the two ends. The CDR3 is made up of 14 amino acids.

The chain combines TRBV6-1 with TRBJ1-1; tentatively, D is TRBD1 (5 bases). Trimming took 5 bases from V and 0 from J, leaving 22 bases between them. There are 18 residues in the CDR3. The V gene's germline CDR1 is MNHNS and CDR2 SASEGT. This CDR3 reads CASSPRGYGGLMNTEAFF. Here the CDR3 DNA reads TGTGCCAGCAGTCCAAGGGGCTACGGGGGACTTATGAACACTGAAGCTTTCTTT.

This clonotype is a singleton in its sample. CDR3 sequence: CATQLVGDTGELFF. The CDR3, as DNA: TGTGCCACCCAGTTAGTGGGTGACACCGGGGAGCTGTTTTTT. The chain joins TRBV2 to TRBJ2-2; D remains unclear. Germline assignment: CDR1 SNHLY and CDR2 FYNNEI. V lost 10 bases to trimming and J lost 3 bases, with 15 bases between them. CDR3 length: 14 amino acids.

This chain links TRBV11-3 with TRBJ2-2, with 8 bases lining up with TRBD2. The CDR3 sequence is 18 residues long. CDR1 is SGHNT, CDR2 YENEEA, per germline. V lost 5 bases and J lost 1; bases outside the gene matches: 12. The CDR3, as DNA: TGTGCCAGCAGCACCCCCCCCCCGGGACTAGAGAACACCGGGGAGCTGTTTTTT. It is translated as CASSTPPPGLENTGELFF.

This clonotype has more than one count but fewer than ten. The chain recombines TRBV19 with TRBJ1-1, with D tentatively TRBD1 (6 bases). CDR1 is LNHDA, CDR2 SQIVND, per germline (reference sequence). Trimming cost V 9 bases and J 4 bases, with 18 bases left between them. The CDR3 is 14 residues long. CDR3 DNA: TGTGCCAGCACTCCGGGACACATAAGCACTGAAGCTTTCTTT. It yields the protein CASTPGHISTEAFF.

In this sample, this clonotype turned up a few times. The DNA of the CDR3 is TGTGCCAGCAGGGAACTAGCGGGGGGTGAAATAGATACGCAGTATTTT. Translating it yields CASRELAGGEIDTQYF. The rearrangement links TRBV2 to TRBJ2-3; 12 nucleotides align to TRBD2. CDR1 is SNHLY, CDR2 FYNNEI, per germline. Trimming at V came to 6 bases and at J to 5 bases, leaving 9 bases not matched to a gene. The CDR3 covers 16 residues.